The 27 T cell receptor beta chains below all came from one sample that was sequenced in a study of blood T cell repertoires in COVID-19. The table came from immunoSEQ multiplex PCR; TCRdb's copy has only in-frame clones and leaves some out. The sample holds about 91,000 clones, more than 75% seen once. Material: peripheral blood. The receptors come from an elderly woman with active COVID-19.

This chain joins TRBV4-3 and TRBJ1-5; the D gene is possibly TRBD1 (6 bases). This CDR3 is 16 amino acids long. Germline V gene lookup returns CDR1 LGHNA and CDR2 YSLEER. V lost 0 bases and J 6 bases, leaving 15 bases between the germline ends. The CDR3 DNA reads as TGCGCCAGCAGCCAAGAGCGGGCTACAGGGTTTCAGCCCCAGCATTTT. Encoded protein: CASSQERATGFQPQHF.

This clone appeared once. The CDR3 nucleotides read TGTGCCAGTAGTTTAGGGCAGGGTAGCAATCAGCCCCAGCATTTT. Amino acid sequence: CASSLGQGSNQPQHF. The J gene is TRBJ1-5, the V gene TRBV19; D is possibly TRBD1 (5 bases). This CDR3 has 15 residues. Germline V CDR1 and CDR2: LNHDA, SQIVND (reference sequence). V lost 5 bases, J lost 0 bases, and 11 bases lay in between.

This clone was seen a handful of times. This chain uses TRBV7-9 with TRBJ2-7, with D perhaps TRBD1 (6 bases). CDR1 is SEHNR, CDR2 FQNEAQ, per germline (reference sequence). Between the trimmed V and J ends, which lost 2 bases and 6 bases, there was a span of 8 bases. The CDR3 runs to 12 residues. The CDR3 bases are TGTGCCAGCAGCTTATTGGGGGCCGAGCAGTACTTC. This translates into CASSLLGAEQYF.

V and J are TRBV6-5 and TRBJ2-5; perhaps TRBD2 as D (7 bases). This CDR3 has 13 residues. CDR1 and CDR2 from the germline V gene are MNHEY and SVGAGI. V was cut by 11 bases and J by 4 bases, with 17 bases left in between. CDR3 nucleotide sequence: TGTGCCGGCCAACAGGGAGGGGGAGAGACCCAGTACTTC. Translation gives CAGQQGGGETQYF.

The chain links TRBV5-3 to TRBJ1-1, with 7 bases matching TRBD1. TRBV5-3 is marked as an open reading frame, function uncertain. V gave up 2 bases and J gave up 1 base; unmatched junction bases: 2. The CDR3 totals 14 residues. CDR3 in amino acids: CARSLPGGNTEAFF. The CDR3 DNA reads as TGTGCCAGAAGCTTACCAGGGGGGAACACTGAAGCTTTCTTT.

The chain carries TRBV7-2 and TRBJ1-4, with D maybe TRBD1 (5 bases). Germline V lookup: CDR1 SGHTA, CDR2 FQGNSA. This CDR3 is 15 amino acids long. V lost 0 bases to trimming and J lost 8 bases, with 13 bases between them. The CDR3 is CASSLAGWGEEKLFF. The CDR3 region has the DNA TGTGCCAGCAGCTTAGCAGGATGGGGGGAGGAAAAACTGTTTTTT. Drawing the rest from reference TRBV7-2 and TRBJ1-4, the complete variable domain is GAGVSQSPSNKVTEKGKDVELRCDPISGHTALYWYRQSLGQGLEFLIYFQGNSAPDKSGLPSDRFSAERTGGSVSTLTIQRTQQEDSAVYLCASSLAGWGEEKLFFGSGTQLSVL.

The chain recombines TRBV7-9 with TRBJ2-7, with 7 bases lining up with TRBD2. The germline gives CDR1 SEHNR, CDR2 FQNEAQ (reference sequence). The CDR3 contains 13 residues. V shed 4 bases, J shed 6 bases, and the junction held 6 bases outside the gene matches. The CDR3 loop is CASSSSGGPEQYF. The CDR3 coding sequence is TGTGCCAGCAGCTCCTCGGGGGGACCCGAGCAGTACTTC.

This chain joins TRBV7-3 and TRBJ2-3, with D possibly TRBD2 on 5 matching bases. Trimming took 2 bases from V and 1 from J, leaving 13 bases between them. The V gene's germline CDR1 is SGHTA and CDR2 FQGTGA. There are 16 residues in the CDR3. The CDR3 is CASSLGRAFGTDTQYF. In DNA form, the CDR3 reads TGTGCCAGCAGCTTAGGGCGGGCCTTTGGCACAGATACGCAGTATTTT.

On this clone: One end of the junction fails to match germline, which may point to a read error. The chain joins TRBV10-3 to TRBJ2-7; D ambiguous. This CDR3 has 12 residues. CDR1 and CDR2 from the germline V gene are ENHRY and SYGVKD. The CDR3 nucleotides are TGTGTCATCAGTGAGTCTACCTACGAGCAGTACTTC. It is translated as CVISESTYEQYF.

V and J are TRBV6-2 or TRBV6-3 and TRBJ2-1; 8 bases map to TRBD2. The junction had 17 bases not matched to a gene; V was cut back by 5 bases and J by 8 bases. Per the germline V gene, CDR1 is MNHEY and CDR2 is SVGEGT. The CDR3 length is 17 residues. CDR3 DNA: TGTGCCAGCAGTCCCCCTTCGACCCGGGGGGGCGCCTATGAGCAGTTCTTC. It codes for CASSPPSTRGGAYEQFF.

The rearrangement joins TRBV25-1 to TRBJ2-3, with D hard to call. V was cut by 4 bases and J by 2 bases, with 7 bases left in between. Germline CDR1 and CDR2: MGHDK and SYGVNS. The CDR3 has 13 residues. This CDR3 reads CASSVVDTDTQYF. In nucleotides, the CDR3 is TGTGCCAGCAGTGTGGTAGACACAGATACGCAGTATTTT.

The chain recombines TRBV28 with TRBJ1-5, with D hard to call. The CDR3 length is 13 residues. Germline V CDR1 and CDR2: MDHEN, SYDVKM. V dropped 8 bases and J dropped 4 bases, with 12 bases sitting between them. In DNA, the CDR3 is TGTGCCAGCGCCCTGGACTCTAATCAGCCCCAGCATTTT. It specifies CASALDSNQPQHF.

The J gene is TRBJ2-3, the V gene TRBV7-2; D not resolved. The ends were cut back, 1 base at V and 6 bases at J, with 11 bases in the middle. Germline V gives CDR1 SGHTA, CDR2 FQGNSA. The CDR3 loop spans 14 amino acids. CDR3 DNA: TGTGCCAGCAGCTTAGGCGCCGTGTACGATACGCAGTATTTT. This encodes CASSLGAVYDTQYF.

V is TRBV29-1 and J is TRBJ1-2; D is undetermined. The CDR3 totals 11 residues. Germline lookup yields CDR1 SQVTM and CDR2 ANQGSEA. The V end was cut by 5 bases, the J end by 4 bases, with 8 bases between. The CDR3 reads CSVLPVYGYTF. The CDR3, as DNA: TGCAGCGTTCTCCCGGTCTATGGCTACACCTTC.

The J gene is TRBJ2-3, the V gene TRBV13; perhaps TRBD1 as D (6 bases). Germline V CDR1 and CDR2: PRHDT, FYEKMQ (reference sequence). The CDR3 runs 17 residues. The V gene lost 5 bases and the J gene lost 2 bases, with 20 bases spanning the gap. This CDR3 is CASSVLRQGLDTDTQYF. CDR3 nucleotide sequence: TGTGCCAGCAGCGTCCTACGCCAGGGGTTGGACACAGATACGCAGTATTTT.

The rearrangement uses TRBV27 and TRBJ2-1; D remains ambiguous. V was clipped by 5 bases and J by 5 bases, with 4 bases between them. The CDR3 sequence is 11 residues long. CDR1 MNHEY and CDR2 SMNVEV come from the germline V gene (reference sequence). Written as DNA, the CDR3 is TGTGCCAGCAGTCTAGACAATGAGCAGTTCTTC. This gives the protein CASSLDNEQFF.

J is TRBJ2-2 and V is TRBV7-6, with D possibly matching TRBD1 (5 bases). This CDR3 comprises 15 residues. Per the germline V gene, CDR1 is SGHVS and CDR2 is FNYEAQ. The germline V and J ends were trimmed by 0 bases and 6 bases, with 11 bases remaining between them. Here the CDR3 DNA reads TGTGCCAGCAGCTTAGCGAGGACAAATGCCGGGGAGCTGTTTTTT. Its translation is CASSLARTNAGELFF.

V usage is TRBV6-5 and J usage is TRBJ1-4, with a tentative D call TRBD1 (5 bases). Trimming took off 10 bases at V and 3 bases at J, with 12 bases between the two ends. This CDR3 contains 13 residues. Looked up from germline, CDR1 is MNHEY and CDR2 is SVGAGI. This CDR3 is CATAGRPNEKLFF. DNA for the CDR3: TGTGCCACGGCAGGGCGGCCTAATGAAAAACTGTTTTTT.

In its sample, this clone was seen once. The chain has TRBV19 and TRBJ2-3; no definite D call. CDR3 length equals 13 residues. V lost 7 bases and J 6 bases, leaving 14 bases between the germline ends. Per germline, CDR1 LNHDA and CDR2 SQIVND (reference sequence). CDR3 DNA: TGTGCCAGTACATCCCCGAGTTACGATACGCAGTATTTT. Translated: CASTSPSYDTQYF.

This clone was recorded once. The V gene is TRBV3-1 (or the pseudogene TRBV3-2), the J gene TRBJ2-2; 12 bases fit TRBD2. The germline V gene has CDR1 LGHDT and CDR2 YNNKEL (reference sequence). CDR3 size: 17 residues. Germline trimming cut 0 bases from V and 5 bases from J; bases unmatched to any gene: 4. The CDR3 sequence is CASSQDILAGGTGELFF. Written as DNA, the CDR3 is TGTGCCAGCAGCCAAGATATTCTAGCGGGAGGGACCGGGGAGCTGTTTTTT.

The chain uses TRBV19 and TRBJ2-1, with TRBD1 as a possible D gene (5 bases). This CDR3 has 17 residues. Trimming left V 7 bases short and J 3 bases short, with 22 bases between. Germline V gene sequence: CDR1 LNHDA, CDR2 SQIVND (reference sequence). The CDR3 DNA reads TGTGCCAGTATCGAAACCTCGGTCACGGACAACTACAATGAGCAGTTCTTC. Protein sequence: CASIETSVTDNYNEQFF.

The V and J genes are TRBV6-4 and TRBJ1-4, with 7 positions matching TRBD1. Germline V lookup: CDR1 MRHNA, CDR2 SNTAGT. The CDR3 consists of 13 residues. Trimming removed 5 bases from V and 8 bases from J; junction bases left unmatched: 5. The CDR3 nucleotides read TGTGCCAGCAGTCCTAACAGGGGAGAAAAACTGTTTTTT. This codes for CASSPNRGEKLFF.

This clone was observed a handful of times. The genes are TRBV11-1 and TRBJ2-7; D not certain. The CDR3 is made up of 12 amino acids. Germline V gene data show CDR1 as SGHAT and CDR2 as FQDESV (reference sequence). Between the trimmed V and J ends, which lost 5 bases and 0 bases, there was a span of 5 bases. CDR3 DNA: TGTGCCAGCAGCCTAAGCTCCTACGAGCAGTACTTC. Protein product: CASSLSSYEQYF.

This chain uses TRBV10-1 with TRBJ2-1; 8 bases line up with TRBD1. Losses at the gene ends were 6 bases for V and 4 bases for J; bases not matched to a gene: 8. This CDR3 comprises 15 residues. In germline, CDR1 is WNHNN, CDR2 SYGVQD (reference sequence). The CDR3 DNA is TGCGCCAGCAGAAACCTAGGACAGGGTTACAATGAGCAGTTCTTC. Residues: CASRNLGQGYNEQFF.

The rearrangement uses TRBV5-4 and TRBJ1-2, with a possible D match to TRBD1 (5 bases). Germline values: CDR1 SGHNT, CDR2 YYREEE (reference sequence). V lost 1 base, J lost 2 bases, and 18 bases lay in between. This CDR3 contains 17 residues. CDR3 nucleotide sequence: TGTGCCAGCAGCTTGCTCGGCAGAACTACAGGAAACTATGGCTACACCTTC. Translated: CASSLLGRTTGNYGYTF.

The chain has TRBV7-9 and TRBJ2-3; D is possibly TRBD2 (6 bases). Germline lookup yields CDR1 SEHNR and CDR2 FQNEAQ (reference sequence). Trimming stripped 3 bases from V and 4 bases from J, with 23 bases between. The CDR3 is 18 residues long. The CDR3: CASSFGVRGRSGADTQYF. Here the CDR3 DNA reads TGTGCCAGCAGCTTCGGCGTTCGGGGGAGATCTGGGGCAGATACGCAGTATTTT. Looking up the rest from reference TRBV7-9 and TRBJ2-3 gives the full variable domain: DTGVSQNPRHKITKRGQNVTFRCDPISEHNRLYWYRQTLGQGPEFLTYFQNEAQLEKSRLLSDRFSAERPKGSFSTLEIQRTEQGDSAMYLCASSFGVRGRSGADTQYFGPGTRLTVL.

The rearrangement links TRBV3-1 (or the pseudogene TRBV3-2) to TRBJ1-2; TRBD1 matches 10 bases. V shed 4 bases and J 4 bases; nucleotides not matched to a gene: 6. The CDR3 covers 15 residues. Germline-derived CDR1 and CDR2 are LGHDT and YNNKEL (reference sequence). DNA for the CDR3: TGTGCCAGCAGCCCAATGACAGGGGGCGGCTATGGCTACACCTTC. Translating it yields CASSPMTGGGYGYTF.